Below, 19 T cell receptor beta chains from the same sample are listed, as sequenced in a study of metastatic and nonmetastatic thyroid tumors. Each patient went into thyroid surgery without having received any treatment. TCRdb re-called the PCR reads via MiXCR. Among around 37,000 clones listed, about 20% were seen once. Material: blood. These receptors all come from a female donor with papillary thyroid cancer or a benign thyroid nodule (not recorded which). Some clones in this sample may be carry-over from other donors' samples.

This clone was counted only a few times. The genes are TRBV6-5 and TRBJ2-1, with D possibly being TRBD2 (6 bases). V dropped 4 bases and J dropped 0 bases, with 16 bases sitting between them. CDR3 length: 17 amino acids. The V gene's germline CDR1 is MNHEY and CDR2 SVGAGI. CDR3 loop: CASSFNRDSFSYNEQFF. DNA for the CDR3: TGTGCCAGCAGTTTCAACCGGGACTCCTTCTCCTACAATGAGCAGTTCTTC.

As for this clone: A junction boundary mismatches the germline segment, possibly from a read error. This chain connects TRBV5-8 to TRBJ2-5; perhaps TRBD2 as D (6 bases). This CDR3 has 13 residues. Per germline, CDR1 SGHTS and CDR2 YDEGEE. For the CDR3, the DNA is TGTGCCAGCATCTTGCGCGGGATAGAGACCCAGCACTTC. Translation gives CASILRGIETQHF.

This clone showed up many times. The chain has TRBV20-1 and TRBJ2-3; 11 positions match TRBD2. Germline V gives CDR1 DFQATT, CDR2 SNEGSKA (reference sequence). The CDR3 is 14 residues long. The trim removed 6 bases at V and 6 bases at J, leaving 8 bases unmatched. CDR3 region: CSAELAGGLDTQYF. The CDR3 DNA reads as TGCAGTGCAGAGCTAGCGGGAGGTTTGGATACGCAGTATTTT.

In this sample, this clone turned up many times. This chain joins TRBV2 and TRBJ2-7; the D gene is possibly TRBD2 (6 bases). Trimming took off 5 bases at V and 5 bases at J, with 13 bases between the two ends. This CDR3 is 13 amino acids long. Germline V gene lookup returns CDR1 SNHLY and CDR2 FYNNEI. The CDR3 sequence is CASSKGGSDEQYF. The DNA of the CDR3 is TGTGCCAGCAGTAAAGGAGGGTCTGACGAGCAGTACTTC. The full variable domain, with the rest looked up from reference TRBV2 and TRBJ2-7, is EPEVTQTPSHQVTQMGQEVILRCVPISNHLYFYWYRQILGQKVEFLVSFYNNEISEKSEIFDDQFSVERPDGSNFTLKIRSTKLEDSAMYFCASSKGGSDEQYFGPGTRLTVT.

With regard to this clone: At one end, the junction sequence differs from germline, possibly due to a read error. V gene TRBV19 combines with J gene TRBJ2-2; 7 bases map to TRBD2. This CDR3 has 16 residues. Germline values: CDR1 LNHDA, CDR2 SQIVND (reference sequence). The CDR3 coding sequence is TGTGCCAGCCATTTAAGGGGAGGGCCCAAACACCTGGGAGCTGTTTTT. Translation: CASHLRGGPKHLGAVF.

This clone has ten or more counts. CDR3: CAWSPDSTNYGYTF. The CDR3 bases are TGTGCCTGGAGCCCGGACAGCACTAACTATGGCTACACCTTC. The gene calls are TRBV30 and TRBJ1-2, with a tentative D call TRBD1 (6 bases). Trimming cost V 3 bases and J 0 bases, with 11 bases left between them. Per the germline V gene, CDR1 is GTSNPN and CDR2 is SVGIG (reference sequence). The CDR3 length is 14 residues.

This clone occurred many times. V gene TRBV13 combines with J gene TRBJ2-7; the D gene is possibly TRBD2 (6 bases). V gave up 5 bases and J gave up 5 bases, with 16 bases separating them. From germline, CDR1 is PRHDT and CDR2 FYEKMQ (reference sequence). The CDR3 loop spans 14 amino acids. In DNA, the CDR3 is TGTGCCAGCAGCCCTCGACTAGGACGTAACGAGCAGTACTTC. It translates to CASSPRLGRNEQYF.

The chain uses TRBV6-1 and TRBJ1-5; a possible D gene is TRBD1 (6 bases). The CDR3 spans 13 residues. The germline V and J ends were trimmed by 6 bases and 10 bases, with 16 bases remaining between them. Germline V gives CDR1 MNHNS, CDR2 SASEGT. The CDR3 DNA sequence: TGTGCCAGCAGGCCACAGGGTGCACATCCCCAGCATTTT. It codes for CASRPQGAHPQHF.

This chain links TRBV5-1 with TRBJ1-2; no definite D call. V was shortened by 0 bases and J by 2 bases, with 8 bases between the two germline ends. Germline CDR1 reads SGHRS; CDR2 reads YFSETQ. The CDR3 covers 14 residues. DNA for the CDR3: TGCGCCAGCAGCTTGGACACCCAAAACTATGGCTACACCTTC. Its translation is CASSLDTQNYGYTF.

This clone was seen at least ten times. At the DNA level, this CDR3 is encoded by other sequences in the same sample as well. The chain recombines TRBV5-1 with TRBJ2-5; D perhaps matches TRBD2 (5 bases). Germline V gene lookup returns CDR1 SGHRS and CDR2 YFSETQ. The CDR3 is 15 amino acids. The germline V and J ends were trimmed by 1 base and 4 bases, with 14 bases remaining between them. CDR3 amino acids: CASSLRGFQGETQYF. The DNA of the CDR3 is TGCGCCAGCAGCTTGCGCGGGTTCCAAGGAGAGACCCAGTACTTC. The full variable domain, with the rest looked up from reference TRBV5-1 and TRBJ2-5, is KAGVTQTPRYLIKTRGQQVTLSCSPISGHRSVSWYQQTPGQGLQFLFEYFSETQRNKGNFPGRFSGRQFSNSRSEMNVSTLELGDSALYLCASSLRGFQGETQYFGPGTRLLVL.

This clone came up many times. The chain links TRBV20-1 to TRBJ1-5; D is ambiguous. Trimming stripped 8 bases from V and 10 bases from J, with 6 bases between. Germline V gene sequence: CDR1 DFQATT, CDR2 SNEGSKA (reference sequence). The length of the CDR3 is 8 residues. The CDR3 DNA reads TGCAGTCCCCCCCCCCAGCATTTT. Translation: CSPPPQHF.

This clone was counted at least ten times. The genes are TRBV20-1 and TRBJ2-1; 10 nucleotides agree with TRBD2. With 4 bases clipped from V and 10 bases from J, the junction kept 7 bases outside the gene matches. The CDR3 runs to 13 residues. Germline V gene data show CDR1 as DFQATT and CDR2 as SNEGSKA (reference sequence). The CDR3 reads CSAKGLASPEQFF. The CDR3 DNA reads as TGCAGTGCTAAGGGACTAGCGTCCCCGGAGCAGTTCTTC.

This clone was counted a few times. Relative to the germline gene, one junction end is altered; a read error may explain this. The genes are TRBV25-1 and TRBJ1-2; tentatively, D is TRBD1 (5 bases). Germline V gene data show CDR1 as MGHDK and CDR2 as SYGVNS. The CDR3 runs 12 residues. The CDR3 DNA reads TGTGCCAGCAGTTGCGACAGCTATGTCTACACCTTC. Its translation is CASSCDSYVYTF.

This clone was seen repeatedly, ten times or more. This chain links TRBV18 with TRBJ1-1; weak D call: TRBD1 (5 bases). There are 15 residues in the CDR3. Deletions cut 2 bases from V and 1 base from J, with 11 bases between. CDR1 and CDR2 (germline): KGHSH, LQKENI. The DNA of the CDR3 is TGTGCCAGCTCACCAACCTCTGGGGGGAACACTGAAGCTTTCTTT. Amino acid sequence: CASSPTSGGNTEAFF.

As for this clone: One base away lies a much larger clone, so this may be a sequencing read error. This rearrangement joins TRBV29-1 to TRBJ2-3, with 9 positions matching TRBD1. Germline trimming cut 4 bases from V and 0 bases from J; bases unmatched to any gene: 5. The CDR3 consists of 15 residues. Looked up from germline, CDR1 is SQVTM and CDR2 is ANQGSEA. The CDR3 sequence: CSVVAQGASTDTQYF. Here the CDR3 DNA reads TGCAGCGTTGTAGCACAGGGGGCTAGCACAGATACGCAGTATTTT.

This clone was found many times. The J gene is TRBJ2-3, the V gene TRBV7-6; 10 bases match TRBD2. Germline trimming cut 6 bases from V and 1 base from J; bases unmatched to any gene: 7. The CDR3 consists of 16 residues. Germline CDR1 and CDR2: SGHVS and FNYEAQ. The DNA for the CDR3 is TGTGCCAGCAGGACTCAGCGGGAGGGGGGCACAGATACGCAGTATTTT. It encodes CASRTQREGGTDTQYF.

The table lists this clone with a few counts. This may be a read error, as it is one base from a much larger clone. The chain employs TRBV2 and TRBJ2-7; 9 nucleotides agree with TRBD2. Germline trimming cut 9 bases from V and 8 bases from J; bases unmatched to any gene: 20. This CDR3 is built from 16 residues. Looked up from germline, CDR1 is SNHLY and CDR2 is FYNNEI. This CDR3 reads CARSSLAGWLGTQQYF. As DNA, the CDR3 is TGTGCCAGATCGAGCCTAGCGGGATGGCTGGGTACGCAGCAGTACTTC.

V and J are TRBV28 and TRBJ1-3; unclear D gene. The V end was cut by 3 bases, the J end by 0 bases, with 6 bases between. There are 14 residues in the CDR3. Germline V gene data show CDR1 as MDHEN and CDR2 as SYDVKM. The CDR3 sequence: CASSFTPSGNTIYF. The CDR3 DNA sequence: TGTGCCAGCAGTTTCACACCCTCTGGAAACACCATATATTTT.

This clone was seen only a few times. The rearrangement uses TRBV12-3 or TRBV12-4 and TRBJ1-2; D is unresolved. This CDR3 has 13 residues. Deletions cut 6 bases from V and 9 bases from J, with 17 bases between. For the CDR3, the DNA is TGTGCCAGCAGACCGAGAGGTGCCAATTGCTACACCTTC. Translating gives CASRPRGANCYTF.